This T cell receptor (beta chain) was obtained from a study of yellow fever vaccine responses in identical twins. Study-level results: Reportedly, twins showed a vaccine T cell response that looked partly convergent and partly personalized.

The CDR3 length is 14 residues. Trimming stripped 3 bases from V and 0 bases from J, with 6 bases between. Germline CDR1 and CDR2: KGHSH and LQKENI. Concerning this clonotype itself: Its antigen is undetermined.

TCRdb reanalysed the RT-PCR reads using MiXCR and keeps one entry per CDR3 protein. The table shows thousands of distinct CDR3 sequences, with over 70% occurring only once. V and J are TRBV18 and TRBJ1-3; unclear D gene. The clonotype originates from a woman in her late teens or twenties who received the yellow fever vaccine. The sequences come from T cells from blood (PBMCs), unsorted or a sorted subset (not recorded which), collected before or after yellow fever vaccination (not recorded which). The CDR3 DNA is TGTGCCAGCTCACCTGACCACTCTGGAAACACCATATATTTT. As protein: CASSPDHSGNTIYF.